Only a few counts were recorded for the clone carrying this T cell receptor beta chain. Specified time point: pre-sensitization, week 0. Treatment reported: therapeutic diphenylcyclopropenone sensitization with weekly scalp DPC. The source of the sample is a study of human T cells and chemical hapten exposure. TCRdb re-derived calls from the RACE reads in MiXCR, one entry per CDR3 protein. In the table there are about 85,000 distinct CDR3 sequences, 8.5% of which are singletons. The receptor's source is a man aged 40-50 years with alopecia areata. Some clones in this sample may be carry-over from other donors' samples. The sample consisted of whole blood, taken in connection with sensitization to the hapten diphenylcyclopropenone (DPC).

The CDR3 is CASSSTLAGGIPLAQYF. The CDR3 DNA follows: TGTGCCAGCAGCTCTACCCTAGCGGGAGGAATCCCCTTAGCGCAGTATTTT. The chain links TRBV7-2 to TRBJ2-3; 11 bases align to TRBD2. Trimming removed 4 bases from V and 10 bases from J; junction bases left unmatched: 16. CDR3 length: 17 residues. Germline CDR1 and CDR2: SGHTA and FQGNSA. Using reference TRBV7-2 and TRBJ2-3 for the parts outside the CDR3, the full variable domain is GAGVSQSPSNKVTEKGKDVELRCDPISGHTALYWYRQSLGQGLEFLIYFQGNSAPDKSGLPSDRFSAERTGGSVSTLTIQRTQQEDSAVYLCASSSTLAGGIPLAQYFGPGTRLTVL.